The rows below give T cell receptor beta chains drawn from one sample of a study of T-cell reconstitution after alpha-beta-depleted transplantation in children. TCRdb reprocessed the PCR reads via MiXCR and lists one record per CDR3 protein. This table holds around 500,000 distinct CDR3 sequences, about 21% found once. The material sequenced was PBMCs, mostly from graft donor cells, taken 360 days after TCRalphabeta/CD19-depleted stem cell transplant. Receptors originate from a boy less than two years old who had a stem cell transplant for acute myeloid leukemia, so the T cells may come from the graft donor. Both conserved end residues are part of each CDR3. A D gene is named only where the DNA matches it firmly. Clone size is given for some rows only: seen once, a few or many times, or a class if the clone is expanded.

DNA	CDR3	V	J	D	size
TGCAGTGCGGCTCCGCTCGAGTCTACGCAGTATTTT	CSAAPLESTQYF	TRBV20-1	TRBJ2-3	.	few
TGTGCCAGCAGGTCCGGACTGGACCTAGCCAAAAACATTCAGTACTTC	CASRSGLDLAKNIQYF	TRBV11-1	TRBJ2-4	.	.
TGTACTGACAGGGCCCATTCTAACTATGGCTACACCTTC	CTDRAHSNYGYTF	TRBV12-3/TRBV12-4	TRBJ1-2	TRBD1	.
TGTGCCAGCAGTTTGGGATCGGGGCGCCGGGAGACCCAGTACTTC	CASSLGSGRRETQYF	TRBV28	TRBJ2-5	.	.
TGCTCCGGAGGTCTTCTTTATCCGGATAGCACAGATACGCAGTATTTT	CSGGLLYPDSTDTQYF	TRBV29-1	TRBJ2-3	.	many
TGTGCCAGCAGTTTAAGACAGGGGGGACTTAGAGACAATGAGCAGTTCTTC	CASSLRQGGLRDNEQFF	TRBV12-3/TRBV12-4	TRBJ2-1	TRBD1	.
TGTGCCAGCAGTTTAATGGGGGGGTCGACAGAGACCCAGTACTTC	CASSLMGGSTETQYF	TRBV12-3/TRBV12-4	TRBJ2-5	TRBD2	few
TGTGCCAGCAGTCATTCGACAGGGTTCTATGGCTACACCTTC	CASSHSTGFYGYTF	TRBV6-5	TRBJ1-2	TRBD1	.
TGCAGTGCCGCCACCGGGGGGAGCCCCTACAATGAGCAGTTCTTC	CSAATGGSPYNEQFF	TRBV20-1	TRBJ2-1	TRBD2	many
TGCGCCAGCAGCTTGACGGGACATTCCTACAATGAGCAGTTCTTC	CASSLTGHSYNEQFF	TRBV5-1	TRBJ2-1	.	.
TGCAGCGTCAAGGCGGGACAGGGTAATGAGCAGTTCTTC	CSVKAGQGNEQFF	TRBV29-1	TRBJ2-1	TRBD1	many
TGCGCCAGCAGCTCCACCGAGGACAGGGGAGGGCAAAGGGATCAGCCCCAGCATTTT	CASSSTEDRGGQRDQPQHF	TRBV5-1	TRBJ1-5	TRBD1	.
TGTGCCAGCAGGACGAACTATGGCACCGGGGAGCTGTTTTTT	CASRTNYGTGELFF	TRBV27	TRBJ2-2	.	.
TGTGCCGGAGAAGGGGGGGGTGGAAACCAAGAGACCCAGTACTTC	CAGEGGGGNQETQYF	TRBV7-9	TRBJ2-5	.	.
TGCAGCGTTGTGGGTGACAGAGGCCTGTACAATGAGCAGTTCTTC	CSVVGDRGLYNEQFF	TRBV29-1	TRBJ2-1	.	.
TGCGCCAGCAGCCAAGTGCCTCTCACCGGGGAGCTGTTTTTT	CASSQVPLTGELFF	TRBV4-1	TRBJ2-2	.	many
TGTGCCAGCAGTTTAATCCAGAGCACAGATACGCAGTATTTT	CASSLIQSTDTQYF	TRBV12-3/TRBV12-4	TRBJ2-3	.	.
TGTGCCAGCAGCCTAAGATTCGGCAATCAGCCCCAGCATTTT	CASSLRFGNQPQHF	TRBV6-1	TRBJ1-5	.	.
TGTGCCAGCAGCTCCAAACTAGGGTTGACAGATACGCAGTATTTT	CASSSKLGLTDTQYF	TRBV5-6	TRBJ2-3	.	few
TGTGCCAGCAGAATGACAGGGTCGAACACTGAAGCTTTCTTT	CASRMTGSNTEAFF	TRBV6-1	TRBJ1-1	TRBD1	.
TGTGCCAGCAGCTTAAAGTGGAACGAGCAGTACTTC	CASSLKWNEQYF	TRBV7-9	TRBJ2-7	.	.
TGTGCCACCAAGGCTAGCTCCTATAATTCACCCCTCCACTTT	CATKASSYNSPLHF	TRBV12-3/TRBV12-4	TRBJ1-6	.	few
TGTGCCAGCAGCCCCGACAGGGGAAGGAATCAGCCCCAGCATTTT	CASSPDRGRNQPQHF	TRBV12-3/TRBV12-4	TRBJ1-5	TRBD1	few
TGTGCCAGCAGCCTCCCCGGACCCGTTAGGACCCAGTACTTC	CASSLPGPVRTQYF	TRBV6-1	TRBJ2-5	.	few
TGCAGCGTTATATCACAGGGGGCGGCTGAAGCTTTCTTT	CSVISQGAAEAFF	TRBV29-1	TRBJ1-1	TRBD1	.
TGCAGTGCTAGAGATCCAAACAGGGGAGCAGGAGAGACCCAGTACTTC	CSARDPNRGAGETQYF	TRBV20-1	TRBJ2-5	TRBD1	.
TGCAGTCCGGCTTACAGGGGGCCCGGCTACACCTTC	CSPAYRGPGYTF	TRBV20-1	TRBJ1-2	TRBD1	.
TGTGCCAGCAGTTTTCGGGCTAGCACAGATACGCAGTATTTT	CASSFRASTDTQYF	TRBV6-5	TRBJ2-3	.	many
TGCAGTGCTAGAGATCCAGCGGGGGGCACCTACGAGCAGTACTTC	CSARDPAGGTYEQYF	TRBV20-1	TRBJ2-7	TRBD2	.
TGTGCCAGCAGTCTCGTCCAGGGACCATACAATGAGCAGTTCTTC	CASSLVQGPYNEQFF	TRBV6-5	TRBJ2-1	.	many
TGTGCCGGCATAGCCTCCGGGGAGCTGTTTTTT	CAGIASGELFF	TRBV2	TRBJ2-2	.	.
TGTGCCACCTCGGAGGGGTGGAACACTGAAGCTTTCTTT	CATSEGWNTEAFF	TRBV15	TRBJ1-1	.	many
TGTGCCAGCAGTTACCGGACTAGCGGGGTTGAGACCCAGTACTTC	CASSYRTSGVETQYF	TRBV6-2/TRBV6-3	TRBJ2-5	TRBD2	many
TGCAGTGCTAGTAACAGTTTGTATAGCAATCAGCCCCAGCATTTT	CSASNSLYSNQPQHF	TRBV20-1	TRBJ1-5	.	many
TGTGCCAGCAGTCTGGGACAGGGGGCCGCGAGATACAATGAGCAGTTCTTC	CASSLGQGAARYNEQFF	TRBV27	TRBJ2-1	TRBD1	.
TGTGCCAGCAGTTCAAAGGGGGCAGGGGGCGCGTATGAGCAGTTCTTC	CASSSKGAGGAYEQFF	TRBV12-3/TRBV12-4	TRBJ2-1	TRBD1	.
TGTGCCAGCAGCTCCCCCGACAGGGGGGTTAAGGGCTACACCTTC	CASSSPDRGVKGYTF	TRBV7-2	TRBJ1-2	TRBD1	.
TGCAGTGCTAGGTTCGGTAGCGGCCAAGAGACCCAGTACTTC	CSARFGSGQETQYF	TRBV20-1	TRBJ2-5	.	.
TGCTGTGCTAGCCCTGCTAGCGGGGGTCGGGAGACCCAGTACTTC	CCASPASGGRETQYF	TRBV20-1	TRBJ2-5	TRBD2	.
TGCAGCGTTCCTTTGGGCGGGACGGACGGTCATCAGCCCCAGCATTTT	CSVPLGGTDGHQPQHF	TRBV29-1	TRBJ1-5	.	.
TGTGCCAGCAGTCTTAGCGGGGGGGCCGAAGCCTTC	CASSLSGGAEAF	TRBV2	TRBJ2-1	TRBD2	few
TGCAGCGCGCTTATGCGGGGGGGGTACGAGCAGTACTTC	CSALMRGGYEQYF	TRBV29-1	TRBJ2-7	TRBD2	few
TGTGCCAGCAGTTTCGGCGCAACAGGGAACACTGAAGCTTTCTTT	CASSFGATGNTEAFF	TRBV12-3/TRBV12-4	TRBJ1-1	.	.
TGCAGCGTTGAAGTTTGGCAGGACGGGAGCACTGAAGCTTTCTTT	CSVEVWQDGSTEAFF	TRBV29-1	TRBJ1-1	.	many
TGTGCCATCAGTTACGGGGACAGGGTAGAGCAGTACTTC	CAISYGDRVEQYF	TRBV6-5	TRBJ2-7	TRBD1	.
TGTGCCAGCAGCTTCTCAATGACCAGGGAGAGTACGCAGTATTTT	CASSFSMTRESTQYF	TRBV5-5	TRBJ2-3	.	.
TGCGCCAGCAGCCCTAGCGCCACCGGGGAGCTGTTTTTT	CASSPSATGELFF	TRBV10-1	TRBJ2-2	.	few
TGTGCCAGCAGCCCCCTGTGGGGGTTGAACACCGGGGAGCTGTTTTTT	CASSPLWGLNTGELFF	TRBV7-3	TRBJ2-2	.	.
TGTGCCAGCAGTGAATCGGGTCGTACAGAGCAGTTCTTC	CASSESGRTEQFF	TRBV25-1	TRBJ2-1	.	.
TGCAGCGCTACACGGTTCGGGGGCGCGGTAGAAGAGACCCAGTACTTC	CSATRFGGAVEETQYF	TRBV29-1	TRBJ2-5	.	few
TGTGCCAGCAGCGATATTTACGGCCTCCCCCGGACCTCCCAAGAGACCCAGTACTTC	CASSDIYGLPRTSQETQYF	TRBV7-6	TRBJ2-5	.	few
TGTGCCACCAGCAGAGAATTCCCGGGACAGGGGTACTATGGCTACACCTTC	CATSREFPGQGYYGYTF	TRBV15	TRBJ1-2	TRBD1	.
TGTGCCAGCAGCCCCGGAAGCCAGGGTGGCTTTTACAATGAGCAGTTCTTC	CASSPGSQGGFYNEQFF	TRBV5-6	TRBJ2-1	.	few